The sample holds a few counts of the clone carrying this T cell receptor beta chain. Its antigen is undetermined. The source of the sample is a study of shared clonotypes between healthy human individuals. Points from the study as a whole: Sequencing depth was expected to affect clonotype sharing among donors.

The data were produced by immunoSEQ multiplex PCR, yet TCRdb's version contains in-frame clones alone and is incomplete. The top ten clones hold under 15% of a sample with about 480,000 clones, 60% to 85% of them seen once. The V end was cut by 6 bases, the J end by 10 bases, with 18 bases between. The CDR3 sequence is 14 residues long. CDR1 is SNHLY and CDR2 is FYNNEI in the germline V gene. The rearrangement uses TRBV2 and TRBJ1-4; tentatively, D is TRBD1 (5 bases). What was sequenced was PBMCs. This TCR came from a woman aged 40 to 55 in good health. Some clones in this sample may be carry-over from other donors' samples. The CDR3 here is CASRETEALGKLFF. CDR3 sequence (DNA): TGTGCCAGCAGGGAGACAGAGGCCCTTGGAAAACTGTTTTTT.